This paragraph covers one T cell receptor beta chain sequence. CDR3 length equals 15 residues. Losses at the gene ends were 6 bases for V and 1 base for J; bases not matched to a gene: 9. Per germline, CDR1 SQVTM and CDR2 ANQGSEA. This entry is derived from a study of blood T cell repertoires in COVID-19. Study-wide context: Nucleic acid was either cDNA or gDNA, and it came from T cells, B-cell-depleted T cells, or PBMCs.

Clones were read by immunoSEQ multiplex PCR, and TCRdb kept only the in-frame ones, dropping some. The table has 30,000 to 40,000 clones, more than 80% seen once. The TCR originated in a man in his sixties with active or convalescent COVID-19. The gene calls are TRBV29-1 and TRBJ1-1, with TRBD1 identical over 9 bases. Sequencing was done on a sample of peripheral blood. CDR3 nucleotide sequence: TGCAGCGTCCTCCGGGACAGGGTGGGGAACACTGAAGCTTTCTTT. It encodes CSVLRDRVGNTEAFF.